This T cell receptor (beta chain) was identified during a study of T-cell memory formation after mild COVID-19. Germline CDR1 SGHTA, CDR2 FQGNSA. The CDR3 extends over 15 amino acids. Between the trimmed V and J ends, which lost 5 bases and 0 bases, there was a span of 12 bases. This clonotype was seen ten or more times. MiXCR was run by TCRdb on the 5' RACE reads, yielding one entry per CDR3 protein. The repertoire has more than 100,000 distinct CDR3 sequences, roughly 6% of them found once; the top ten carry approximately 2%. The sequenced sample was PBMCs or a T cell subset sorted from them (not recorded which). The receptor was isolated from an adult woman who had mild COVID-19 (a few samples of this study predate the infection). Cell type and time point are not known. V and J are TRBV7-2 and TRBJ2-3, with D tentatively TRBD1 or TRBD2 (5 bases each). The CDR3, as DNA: TGTGCCAGCAGCCGGGACGCCTTTAGCACAGATACGCAGTATTTT. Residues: CASSRDAFSTDTQYF.